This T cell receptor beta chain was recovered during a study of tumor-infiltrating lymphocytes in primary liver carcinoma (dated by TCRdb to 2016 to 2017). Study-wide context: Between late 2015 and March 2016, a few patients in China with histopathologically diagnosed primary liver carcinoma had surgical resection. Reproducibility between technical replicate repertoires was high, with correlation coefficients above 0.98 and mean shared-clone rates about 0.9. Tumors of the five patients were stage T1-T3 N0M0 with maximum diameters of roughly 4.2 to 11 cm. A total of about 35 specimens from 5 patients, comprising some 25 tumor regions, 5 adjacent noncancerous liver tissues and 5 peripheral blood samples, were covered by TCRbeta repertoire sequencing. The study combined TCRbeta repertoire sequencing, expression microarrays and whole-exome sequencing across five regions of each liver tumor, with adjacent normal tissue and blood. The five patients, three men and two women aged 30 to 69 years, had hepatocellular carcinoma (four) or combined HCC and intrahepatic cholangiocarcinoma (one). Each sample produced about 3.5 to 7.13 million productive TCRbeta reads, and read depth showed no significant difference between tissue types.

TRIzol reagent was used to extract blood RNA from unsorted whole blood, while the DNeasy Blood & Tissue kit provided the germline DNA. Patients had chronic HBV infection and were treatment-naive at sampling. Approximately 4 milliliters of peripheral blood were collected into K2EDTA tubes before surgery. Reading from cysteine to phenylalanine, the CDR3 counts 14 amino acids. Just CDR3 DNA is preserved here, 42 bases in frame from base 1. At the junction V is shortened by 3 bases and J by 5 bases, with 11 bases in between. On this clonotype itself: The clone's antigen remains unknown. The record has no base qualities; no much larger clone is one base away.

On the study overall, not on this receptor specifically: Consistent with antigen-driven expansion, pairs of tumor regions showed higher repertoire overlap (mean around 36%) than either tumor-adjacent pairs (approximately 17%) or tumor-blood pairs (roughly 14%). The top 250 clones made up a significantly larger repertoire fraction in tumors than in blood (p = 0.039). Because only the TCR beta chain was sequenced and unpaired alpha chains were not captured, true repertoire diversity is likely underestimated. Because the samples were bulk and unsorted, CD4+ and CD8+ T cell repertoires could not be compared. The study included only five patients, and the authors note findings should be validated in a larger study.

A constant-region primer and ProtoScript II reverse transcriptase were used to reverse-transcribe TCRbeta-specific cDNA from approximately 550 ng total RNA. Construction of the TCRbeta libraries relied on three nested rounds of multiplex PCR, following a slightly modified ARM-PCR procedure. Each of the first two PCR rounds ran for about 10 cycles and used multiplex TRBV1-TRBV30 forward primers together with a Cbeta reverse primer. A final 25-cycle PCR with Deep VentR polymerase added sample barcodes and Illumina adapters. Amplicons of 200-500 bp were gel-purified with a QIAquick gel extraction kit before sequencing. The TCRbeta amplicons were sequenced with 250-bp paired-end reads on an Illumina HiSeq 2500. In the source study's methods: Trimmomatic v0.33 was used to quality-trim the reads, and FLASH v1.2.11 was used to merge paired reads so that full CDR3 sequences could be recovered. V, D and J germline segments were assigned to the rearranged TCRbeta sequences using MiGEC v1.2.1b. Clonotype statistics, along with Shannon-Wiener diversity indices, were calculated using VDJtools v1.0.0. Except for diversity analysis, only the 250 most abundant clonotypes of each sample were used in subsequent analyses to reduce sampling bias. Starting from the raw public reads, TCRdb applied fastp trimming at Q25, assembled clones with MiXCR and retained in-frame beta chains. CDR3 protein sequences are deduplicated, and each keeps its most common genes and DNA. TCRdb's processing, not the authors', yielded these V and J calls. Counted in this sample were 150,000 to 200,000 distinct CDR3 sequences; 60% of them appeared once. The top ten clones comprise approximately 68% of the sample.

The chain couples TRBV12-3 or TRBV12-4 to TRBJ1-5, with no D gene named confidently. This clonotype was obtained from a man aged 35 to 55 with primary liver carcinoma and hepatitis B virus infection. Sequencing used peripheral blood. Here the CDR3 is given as CASSFMTVDQPQHF. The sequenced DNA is TGTGCCAGCAGTTTTATGACTGTTGATCAGCCCCAGCATTTT.